This is a list of T cell receptor beta chains from one sample in a study of spatial heterogeneity in lung cancer. TCRdb re-called the 5' RACE reads with MiXCR, one entry per CDR3 protein. The data contain more than 8,000 distinct CDR3 sequences, roughly 10% of them singletons. The material sequenced was lung tumor tissue, taken at surgery. These TCRs come from a female donor with early-stage non-small cell lung cancer. CDR3s include the opening cysteine and the closing phenylalanine or tryptophan. The D gene is left open where the match is weak. The listing skips clone size in some rows; elsewhere it reads once, few, many or a size class.

J: TRBJ2-4; V: TRBV7-9; size: medium-sized; D: -; CDR3: CASSFSLAKNIQYF; DNA: TGTGCCAGCAGCTTCAGCCTAGCCAAAAACATTCAGTACTTC
J: TRBJ1-1; V: TRBV7-2; size: many; D: -; CDR3: CASSRTTNTEAFF; DNA: TGTGCCAGCAGCAGGACAACAAACACTGAAGCTTTCTTT
J: TRBJ2-7; V: TRBV7-3; size: -; D: -; CDR3: CASSFGPMEQYF; DNA: TGTGCCAGCAGCTTCGGCCCAATGGAGCAGTACTTC
J: TRBJ2-1; V: TRBV4-1; size: -; D: TRBD2; CDR3: CASSPRGLAEQFF; DNA: TGCGCCAGCAGCCCCCGGGGACTAGCAGAGCAGTTCTTC
J: TRBJ2-3; V: TRBV6-1; size: many; D: TRBD2; CDR3: CASTPWGGSPDTQYF; DNA: TGTGCCAGCACCCCTTGGGGCGGGAGTCCAGATACGCAGTATTTT
J: TRBJ1-2; V: TRBV5-6; size: -; D: TRBD1; CDR3: CASSLYPFRDSYGYTF; DNA: TGTGCCAGCAGCCTCTATCCTTTCCGGGACAGCTATGGCTACACCTTC
J: TRBJ2-4; V: TRBV27; size: many; D: -; CDR3: CASSLSFETTKNIQYF; DNA: TGTGCCAGCAGTTTATCGTTCGAGACAACTAAAAACATTCAGTACTTC
J: TRBJ2-2; V: TRBV29-1; size: few; D: TRBD1; CDR3: CSATDRGRGNGELFF; DNA: TGCAGCGCGACTGACAGGGGAAGGGGTAACGGGGAGCTGTTTTTT
J: TRBJ2-3; V: TRBV28; size: few; D: TRBD1; CDR3: CATSATGASTDTQYF; DNA: TGTGCCACCTCAGCGACAGGGGCTAGCACAGATACGCAGTATTTT
J: TRBJ2-2; V: TRBV7-8; size: many; D: TRBD1; CDR3: CASSWDRGTNTGELFF; DNA: TGTGCCAGCAGCTGGGACAGGGGGACGAACACCGGGGAGCTGTTTTTT
J: TRBJ1-3; V: TRBV11-2; size: few; D: TRBD1; CDR3: CASSLVGQSSGNTIYF; DNA: TGTGCCAGCAGCTTAGTGGGACAGAGCTCTGGAAACACCATATATTTT
J: TRBJ2-3; V: TRBV3-1; size: many; D: -; CDR3: CASSLTGATDTQYF; DNA: TGTGCCAGCAGCCTTACGGGGGCAACAGATACGCAGTATTTT
J: TRBJ1-1; V: TRBV18; size: few; D: -; CDR3: CASSPGAMNTEAFF; DNA: TGTGCCAGCTCACCCGGGGCGATGAACACTGAAGCTTTCTTT
J: TRBJ2-7; V: TRBV11-1; size: many; D: -; CDR3: CASSLLPGAQYF; DNA: TGTGCCAGCAGCTTACTCCCAGGGGCGCAGTACTTC
J: TRBJ2-1; V: TRBV12-3/TRBV12-4; size: medium-sized; D: -; CDR3: CASSLRWGEQFF; DNA: TGTGCCAGCAGTTTGAGGTGGGGTGAGCAGTTCTTC
J: TRBJ2-4; V: TRBV19; size: few; D: -; CDR3: CASMWGGTKNIQYF; DNA: TGTGCCAGTATGTGGGGCGGGACCAAAAACATTCAGTACTTC
J: TRBJ2-3; V: TRBV29-1; size: many; D: -; CDR3: CSVVPRTDTQYF; DNA: TGCAGCGTTGTGCCGAGGACAGATACGCAGTATTTT
J: TRBJ1-2; V: TRBV14; size: medium-sized; D: -; CDR3: CASSQETRGYGYTF; DNA: TGTGCCAGCAGCCAAGAAACGCGGGGCTATGGCTACACCTTC
J: TRBJ2-1; V: TRBV21-1; size: many; D: -; CDR3: CASIPISGISGREQFF; DNA: TGTGCCAGCATCCCAATTAGCGGGATCTCGGGTCGGGAGCAGTTCTTC
J: TRBJ2-7; V: TRBV7-8; size: -; D: -; CDR3: CASSPTSSSYEQYF; DNA: TGTGCCAGCAGCCCCACATCTTCTTCCTACGAGCAGTACTTC